The present T cell receptor beta chain was sequenced within a study of T-cell memory formation after mild COVID-19. Regarding this clonotype: What it recognizes is unknown.

5'RACE primed from the constant segment yielded TCR alpha and TCR beta cDNA libraries bearing sample barcodes and UMIs. MiXCR was run by TCRdb on the 5' RACE reads, yielding one entry per CDR3 protein. The sample lists about 420,000 distinct CDR3 sequences, less than 25% seen once, with about 12% in the top ten. The study, taken as a whole, reports: Later expanders leaned toward CD4+, whereas clones contracting from day 15 to 85 were balanced CD4/CD8. For second-wave clones that peaked at day 37, SARS-CoV-2 specificity went unverified. In pre-infection memory, a portion of responding clones appeared, which suggested that cross-reactive memory joined.

The CDR3 is 15 residues long. The V and J ends lost 6 bases and 2 bases respectively, with 14 bases between them. The sequence came from an adult woman who had mild COVID-19 (a few samples of this study predate the infection). Cell type and time point are not known. The chain joins TRBV12-3 or TRBV12-4 to TRBJ1-3; no clear D gene. Sequencing was carried out using PBMCs or a T cell subset sorted from them (not recorded which). Written as DNA, the CDR3 is TGTGCCAGCAGGACATTAGGTAGAGCTGGAAACACCATATATTTT. Protein product: CASRTLGRAGNTIYF.